Below, one T cell receptor beta chain is given with its context. Its specificity is unknown. This specimen belongs to a study of cytomegalovirus exposure and HLA in healthy donors. The study's findings and limits: A missense DCLRE1C variant was associated with V- and J-gene trimming of TCR beta chains in a later analysis, and an independent cohort replicated the association. Excluded were some V segments that proved indistinguishable, including TRBV6-2 and TRBV6-3. From TCR beta sequences, most subjects' HLA-A and HLA-B alleles were reportedly predicted accurately.

V was pared by 8 bases and J by 9 bases, with 8 bases of the junction left unmatched. CDR3 length: 15 amino acids. Both 60 Vbeta primers and 13 Jbeta primers went into the PCR. Sequencing was performed with immunoSEQ multiplex PCR; in TCRdb, only in-frame clones are kept and a portion is missing. The repertoire consists of 90,000 to 150,000 clones, with 65% to 90% occurring once and the leading ten covering less than 2.5%. The clonotype was recovered from a woman aged 40 to 55 in good health and CMV-seronegative. The rearrangement joins TRBV23-1 to TRBJ1-6; 12 positions agree with TRBD1. TRBV23-1 is an ORF, and what it does is uncertain. The sample taken for sequencing was PBMCs. CDR3 sequence: CASRQGQGACSPLHF. CDR3 in DNA: TGCGCCAGCCGACAGGGACAGGGGGCGTGTTCACCCCTCCACTTT.